This T cell receptor (beta chain) was sequenced during a study of blood T cell repertoires in COVID-19 (dated by TCRdb to about 2020). Background for the entire study: Samples from collaborators originated in the United States, Italy and Spain and spanned both the acute and convalescent phases of COVID-19. The prospective study material was composed of cDNA or gDNA derived from T cells, B-cell-depleted T cells, or PBMCs. Deeply sampled blood TCRbeta repertoires from subjects exposed to, actively infected with, or recovered from COVID-19 were included in the dataset. The repertoires were released in a freely available public database meant as a resource for research on the immune response to SARS-CoV-2. Samples came from the ongoing ImmuneRACE study (first 160 participants) plus 1,254 subjects from 6 global collaborators. Nearly every sample came with metadata listing a de-identified subject ID, COVID-19 status, age in years and sex. Where HLA class I and class II types were available, the types were taken from metadata supplied by the sample provider, not from assay-based typing.

In the prospective study, participants were about 18 to 95 years old, resided in approximately 25 geographic areas of the United States, and were enrolled through a virtual design. In the prospective study, participants were assigned to cohorts based on the clinical history participants reported in a screening survey and a study questionnaire. Recovered participants in ImmuneRACE Cohort 3 were defined by two consecutive negative NP/OP PCR tests, clearance by a healthcare professional, or resolution of symptoms. In the prospective study, whole blood, serum and a nasopharyngeal or oropharyngeal swab were collected from each participant by mobile phlebotomists. Over a roughly 2-month period, participants in the prospective study had the option of providing additional blood draws and questionnaires. Before DNA extraction, blood samples from the prospective study were shipped at room temperature or frozen.

TCRbeta CDR3 regions were amplified from genomic DNA using the immunoSEQ Assay, a bias-controlled multiplex PCR. The study's processing was this. The number of nucleated cells in each sample was estimated from the amplification of reference gene primers within the assay. To quantify the absolute abundance of each unique TCRbeta CDR3 rearrangement, sequence reads were collapsed and filtered. For each sample, productive Simpson clonality was calculated by taking the square root of Simpson's diversity index across productive rearrangements. TCRdb holds this immuneACCESS table with in-frame rearrangements only. Some clones are missing; in checked studies, unresolved V genes explain under half, and the rest has no known cause. From that table come the V and J calls and clone size; the DNA was used to work out D and trimming. In all, the sample holds some 350,000 clones, and about 87% of those were seen once. The ten largest clones take up less than 6.5% of the sample.

General findings and caveats noted by the study authors: How much clinical and demographic metadata was included differed by source and by participant, and the metadata was provided uncurated.

With respect to this clone: This clone's antigen is unknown. One base away there is no much larger clone; base qualities are not given.

According to the germline V gene, CDR1 reads WSHSY and CDR2 reads SAAADI. The CDR3 holds 15 amino acids from the cysteine to the phenylalanine. The read is trimmed to its CDR3 DNA, 45 bases read in frame from base 1. From V the trimming removes 6 bases and from J it removes 4 bases, while the gene matches leave 4 bases of the junction unaccounted for. Sequenced input: PBMCs or T cells enriched from blood (not recorded which). The receptor was isolated from a man aged 30 to 45 who had recovered from COVID-19. This chain is built from TRBV10-2 and TRBJ1-5; 12 nucleotides in the junction match TRBD1. In nucleotides, the sequence is TGCGCCAGCAGAGGGACAGGGGGCTTAAATCAGCCCCAGCATTTT. Translated, this is CASRGTGGLNQPQHF.